This TCR beta chain was identified during a study of T-cell memory formation after mild COVID-19. Study information: TCR clusters mostly belonged to single donors.

Study results and limitations: Contracting clones from day 15 to 85 had balanced CD4/CD8; later expanders favoured CD4+. Several responding clones turned up in pre-infection memory, indicating that cross-reactive memory may have taken part.

This clonotype turned up a few times. Its antigen remains unidentified. The V gene lost 4 bases and the J gene lost 0 bases, with 13 bases spanning the gap. The germline V gene has CDR1 MGHRA and CDR2 YSYEKL. The CDR3 consists of 16 residues. Employing constant-segment primers, 5'RACE generated TCR alpha and TCR beta cDNA libraries bearing sample barcodes and UMIs. TCRdb independently ran MiXCR on the 5' RACE reads; one entry per CDR3 protein. The profile shows roughly 400,000 distinct CDR3 sequences, 16% of them singletons. The specimen was PBMCs or a T cell subset sorted from them (not recorded which). This rearrangement joins TRBV4-1 to TRBJ1-5; possibly TRBD1 for D (5 bases). This TCR derives from a man aged 18 to 30 who had mild COVID-19 (a few samples of this study predate the infection). Cell type and time point are not known. The chain's CDR3 is CASSRDHGTSNQPQHF. In nucleotides, the CDR3 is TGCGCCAGCAGCCGAGATCACGGGACTAGCAATCAGCCCCAGCATTTT.